This T cell receptor (beta chain) was identified in a study of control samples from healthy donors and cancer patients. The length of the CDR3 is 16 residues. The V and J ends lost 4 bases and 1 base respectively, with 16 bases between them. The V gene's germline CDR1 is KGHSH and CDR2 LQKENI. Only in-frame clones appear in the TCRdb table, and some are missing; sequencing was by immunoSEQ multiplex PCR. Found here are roughly 55,000 clones, nearly 90% of them singletons; the top ten hold approximately 3.8%. This chain uses TRBV18 with TRBJ1-1, with D possibly matching TRBD1 (5 bases). The sequence derives from a man aged 45-65 years in good health. The sample consisted of blood. This CDR3 is CASSRIEGFKNTEAFF. CDR3 sequence (DNA): TGTGCCAGCTCACGAATCGAGGGGTTCAAGAACACTGAAGCTTTCTTT.